One sample yielded the 31 T cell receptor beta chains listed below, sequenced in a study of identical twins. One entry per CDR3 protein results from TCRdb running MiXCR on the 5' RACE reads. The sample contains 1.5 million or so distinct CDR3 sequences, 25% to 35% of which appear only once. Sequenced sample: cord blood. Receptor source: a newborn girl in good health.

The chain recombines TRBV4-1 with TRBJ1-4; the match to TRBD1 covers 9 bases. CDR3 size: 16 residues. CDR1 and CDR2 from the germline V gene are MGHRA and YSYEKL. The junction had 5 bases not matched to a gene; V was cut back by 4 bases and J by 2 bases. CDR3 loop: CASSRRDRATNEKLFF. CDR3 coding DNA: TGCGCCAGCAGCCGACGGGACAGGGCCACTAATGAAAAACTGTTTTTT.

V and J are TRBV9 and TRBJ2-2; 7 bases agree with TRBD2. The CDR3 is made up of 13 amino acids. Germline CDR1 reads SGDLS; CDR2 reads YYNGEE. Losses at the gene ends were 2 bases for V and 10 bases for J; bases not matched to a gene: 5. CDR3 sequence (DNA): TGTGCCAGCAGCGTGGGCGGGAGTGCGGAGCTGTTTTTT. It is translated as CASSVGGSAELFF.

V is TRBV5-1 and J is TRBJ2-1; perhaps TRBD2 as D (5 bases). Trimming left V 0 bases short and J 4 bases short, with 17 bases between. This CDR3 is 17 amino acids long. Germline assignment: CDR1 SGHRS and CDR2 YFSETQ. CDR3 bases: TGCGCCAGCAGCTTGGTAGACTATTTAGTTGGTTACAATGAGCAGTTCTTC. As protein: CASSLVDYLVGYNEQFF. The variable domain in full, completed from reference TRBV5-1 and TRBJ2-1, reads KAGVTQTPRYLIKTRGQQVTLSCSPISGHRSVSWYQQTPGQGLQFLFEYFSETQRNKGNFPGRFSGRQFSNSRSEMNVSTLELGDSALYLCASSLVDYLVGYNEQFFGPGTRLTVL.

DNA for the CDR3: TGTGCCAGCAGCCAAGACGCTAGCGGGAGGGGCCTGGCGCAGTATTTT. Translation gives CASSQDASGRGLAQYF. The chain uses TRBV4-2 and TRBJ2-3; the match to TRBD2 covers 12 bases. Per germline, CDR1 LGHNA and CDR2 YNFKEQ. The CDR3 sequence is 16 residues long. V shed 0 bases and J 10 bases; nucleotides not matched to a gene: 8.

This clonotype occurred a few times. This chain joins TRBV19 and TRBJ1-2; tentative D call: TRBD1 (6 bases). With 4 bases removed from V and 5 bases from J, the gap between germline ends came to 11 bases. Germline CDR1 LNHDA, CDR2 SQIVND (reference sequence). The CDR3 spans 13 residues. This CDR3 reads CASSKGTRYGYTF. The DNA for the CDR3 is TGTGCCAGTAGTAAGGGGACAAGGTATGGCTACACCTTC.

The table lists this clonotype with a few counts. The chain combines TRBV7-9 with TRBJ1-4, with D uncertain. V shed 8 bases and J shed 0 bases, with 19 bases lying between them. Germline V gene lookup returns CDR1 SEHNR and CDR2 FQNEAQ (reference sequence). The CDR3 spans 17 residues. In nucleotides, the CDR3 is TGTGCCAGCGCTCCATCTCGGGGTCTTGCAACTAATGAAAAACTGTTTTTT. Protein sequence: CASAPSRGLATNEKLFF.

The chain combines TRBV20-1 with TRBJ2-7; D gene uncertain. The J call is uncertain, as TRBJ2-5 better fits the DNA end. Germline assignment: CDR1 DFQATT and CDR2 SNEGSKA (reference sequence). The CDR3 sequence is 13 residues long. The CDR3 region has the DNA TGCAGTGCTAAACTGGGTGCACGTGAGACCCAGTACTTC. This codes for CSAKLGARETQYF.

V usage is TRBV14 and J usage is TRBJ2-7; the D gene is possibly TRBD2 (5 bases). In germline, CDR1 is SGHDN, CDR2 FVKESK. V was pared by 3 bases and J by 10 bases, with 16 bases between. The CDR3 length is 13 residues. This chain's CDR3 is CASSQYLVGDQYF. As DNA, the CDR3 is TGTGCCAGCAGCCAGTATCTCGTGGGAGACCAGTACTTC.

The rearrangement links TRBV7-8 to TRBJ1-6; possibly TRBD1 for D (5 bases). Germline values: CDR1 SGHVS, CDR2 FQNEAQ. The V and J ends lost 5 bases and 7 bases respectively, with 12 bases between them. This CDR3 is 14 amino acids long. The CDR3 DNA reads as TGTGCCAGCAGCCCAAGACAGACGAATTCACCCCTCCACTTT. This sequence encodes CASSPRQTNSPLHF.

This clonotype has just a few counts. The chain is built from TRBV2 and TRBJ2-7, with D perhaps matching TRBD1 (5 bases). V was trimmed by 4 bases and J by 2 bases, leaving 9 bases between them. This CDR3 region has 13 residues. Germline V gives CDR1 SNHLY, CDR2 FYNNEI. The CDR3 spells CASSAGKPYEQYF. The CDR3 nucleotides read TGTGCCAGCAGTGCAGGGAAACCCTACGAGCAGTACTTC.

The chain employs TRBV19 and TRBJ1-2; TRBD1 matches 7 bases. This CDR3 has 14 residues. The junction had 8 bases not matched to a gene; V was cut back by 9 bases and J by 1 base. CDR1 LNHDA and CDR2 SQIVND come from the germline V gene (reference sequence). The CDR3 DNA reads as TGTGCCAGCAGGCTCACAGGGGTTAACTATGGCTACACCTTC. Translating it yields CASRLTGVNYGYTF.

In this sample, this clonotype turned up a few times. The rearrangement joins TRBV3-1 to TRBJ2-4, with D perhaps assigned TRBD1 or TRBD2 (5 bases each). The J call could be wrong; TRBJ2-7 is a better fit for the DNA end. This CDR3 is 14 amino acids long. The V gene's germline CDR1 is LGHDT and CDR2 YNNKEL (reference sequence). The CDR3 loop is CASSPRGRGDEQYF. CDR3 bases: TGTGCCAGCAGCCCCCGTGGACGGGGCGACGAGCAGTACTTC.

This sequence joins TRBV2 and TRBJ2-2; a weak D match, TRBD1 (6 bases). This CDR3 spans 16 amino acids. Looked up from germline, CDR1 is SNHLY and CDR2 is FYNNEI. Trimming stripped 10 bases from V and 0 bases from J, with 18 bases between. DNA for the CDR3: TGTGCCACCGGAATACAGGGAAATACGAACACCGGGGAGCTGTTTTTT. It yields the protein CATGIQGNTNTGELFF.

This clonotype was seen only a few times. The rearrangement links TRBV12-3 or TRBV12-4 to TRBJ2-1; TRBD2 agrees at 14 bases. CDR3 length: 19 residues. The J segment lost 3 bases and the V segment lost 5 bases, leaving 12 bases of the junction unmatched. The DNA of the CDR3 is TGTGCCAGCAGTCCCCCCCGGACTAGCGGGGGGCTAGACTACAATGAGCAGTTCTTC. Translated: CASSPPRTSGGLDYNEQFF.

This clonotype came up a few times. This chain connects TRBV7-2 to TRBJ1-1, with TRBD1 identical over 7 bases. V shed 5 bases, J shed 5 bases, and the junction held 11 bases outside the gene matches. The CDR3 runs 15 residues. Germline V gene data show CDR1 as SGHTA and CDR2 as FQGNSA. The CDR3 DNA reads as TGTGCCAGCAGCCCCCGACAGGGTTACGGGACTGAAGCTTTCTTT. Its translation: CASSPRQGYGTEAFF.

V usage is TRBV27 and J usage is TRBJ1-2, with 11 bases lining up with TRBD1. CDR1 MNHEY and CDR2 SMNVEV come from the germline V gene (reference sequence). CDR3 size: 14 residues. Trimming cost V 5 bases and J 7 bases; bases outside gene matches: 6. For the CDR3, the DNA is TGTGCCAGCAGTATTGGGACAGGGGGGCGTGGCTACACCTTC. Translated: CASSIGTGGRGYTF.

The gene calls are TRBV3-1 and TRBJ1-2, with a weak D call TRBD1 (5 bases). The CDR3 sequence is 13 residues long. V was cut by 3 bases and J by 5 bases, with 10 bases left in between. Germline CDR1 and CDR2: LGHDT and YNNKEL (reference sequence). The CDR3 sequence: CASSQKGAYGYTF. The CDR3 DNA sequence: TGTGCCAGCAGCCAGAAAGGGGCTTATGGCTACACCTTC. Full variable domain (missing parts from reference TRBV3-1 and TRBJ1-2): DTAVSQTPKYLVTQMGNDKSIKCEQNLGHDTMYWYKQDSKKFLKIMFSYNNKELIINETVPNRFSPKSPDKAHLNLHINSLELGDSAVYFCASSQKGAYGYTFGSGTRLTVV.

This clonotype was seen a few times. V and J are TRBV3-1 and TRBJ2-1, with D hard to call. Looked up from germline, CDR1 is LGHDT and CDR2 is YNNKEL (reference sequence). The CDR3 is 15 residues long. V shed 0 bases and J shed 4 bases, with 10 bases lying between them. CDR3 region: CASSQERLKYNEQFF. CDR3 DNA sequence: TGTGCCAGCAGCCAAGAACGGCTAAAATACAATGAGCAGTTCTTC.

This clonotype was picked up many times. The chain uses TRBV6-5 and TRBJ2-1, with TRBD1 matching over 10 bases. This CDR3 contains 15 residues. After removal of 6 bases from V and 4 bases from J, the junction contained 6 bases not matched to a gene. Germline-derived CDR1 and CDR2 are MNHEY and SVGAGI. CDR3 region: CASSSDRGQYNEQFF. The CDR3 DNA sequence: TGTGCCAGCAGCTCCGACAGGGGGCAGTACAATGAGCAGTTCTTC.

This clonotype was found a few times. V is TRBV2 and J is TRBJ2-4, with D perhaps matching TRBD1 (5 bases). Germline V CDR1 and CDR2: SNHLY, FYNNEI. Trimming pared 7 bases from V and 6 bases from J, leaving 7 bases between. CDR3 length: 11 residues. This CDR3 reads CASNQGNIQYF. In nucleotides, the CDR3 is TGTGCCAGCAACCAGGGAAACATTCAGTACTTC.

The rearrangement joins TRBV7-2 to TRBJ2-3; 10 bases fit TRBD2. Germline V gene data show CDR1 as SGHTA and CDR2 as FQGNSA. The CDR3 totals 14 residues. J lost 8 bases, V lost 2 bases, and 4 bases had no gene match. In DNA, the CDR3 is TGTGCCAGCAGCTTAATTAGCGGGGGGATTACGCAGTATTTT. Amino acids: CASSLISGGITQYF.

The genes are TRBV29-1 and TRBJ1-2; D perhaps matches TRBD1 (5 bases). Germline V gives CDR1 SQVTM, CDR2 ANQGSEA. This CDR3 contains 11 residues. Between the trimmed V and J ends, which lost 6 bases and 6 bases, there was a span of 11 bases. The CDR3 nucleotides are TGCAGCGTGCAGGGTTCGGATGGCTACACCTTC. Translation gives CSVQGSDGYTF.

About this clonotype: It may be a read error: a sequence one base away is much more abundant. The chain carries TRBV10-3 and TRBJ2-1, with unresolved D. This CDR3 comprises 16 residues. Germline V gene data show CDR1 as ENHRY and CDR2 as SYGVKD. V gave up 3 bases and J gave up 5 bases, with 17 bases separating them. This CDR3 is CAISDQSATAHNEQFF. The CDR3 DNA reads as TGTGCCATCAGTGATCAATCGGCGACGGCCCACAATGAGCAGTTCTTC.

This clonotype appeared a few times. V and J are TRBV25-1 and TRBJ1-4; a possible D gene is TRBD1 (6 bases). CDR1 MGHDK and CDR2 SYGVNS come from the germline V gene. The CDR3 is 15 amino acids. Trimming took off 3 bases at V and 6 bases at J, with 14 bases between the two ends. The CDR3 nucleotides are TGTGCCAGCAGTGAGTCGACAGGCCCCCATGAAAAACTGTTTTTT. It yields the protein CASSESTGPHEKLFF.

There are a few counts of this clonotype. The V and J genes are TRBV7-9 and TRBJ2-3; a weak D match, TRBD2 (6 bases). From germline, CDR1 is SEHNR and CDR2 FQNEAQ (reference sequence). The CDR3 contains 11 residues. V shed 5 bases and J shed 11 bases, with 11 bases lying between them. The chain's CDR3 is CASSHPGLQYF. Written as DNA, the CDR3 is TGTGCCAGCAGCCATCCGGGACTGCAGTATTTT.

This clonotype has a handful of counts. V gene TRBV11-2 combines with J gene TRBJ2-5; 8 nucleotides align to TRBD2. This CDR3 is built from 16 residues. Trimming took 1 base from V and 8 from J; bases not matched to a gene: 12. Looked up from germline, CDR1 is SGHAT and CDR2 is FQNNGV. CDR3 amino acids: CASSLGLANSKTTQYF. The CDR3 region has the DNA TGTGCCAGCAGCTTAGGACTAGCGAACTCCAAGACAACCCAGTACTTC.

This clonotype occurred a few times. The J gene is TRBJ1-4, the V gene TRBV4-2; D is undetermined. Trimming shortened V by 2 bases and J by 0 bases, and 10 bases separated the two germline ends. The CDR3 length is 16 residues. CDR1 LGHNA and CDR2 YNFKEQ come from the germline V gene. The CDR3 sequence: CASSQRPDATNEKLFF. CDR3 in DNA: TGTGCCAGCAGCCAACGCCCCGATGCAACTAATGAAAAACTGTTTTTT.

V and J are TRBV20-1 and TRBJ1-1, with TRBD1 as a possible D gene (6 bases). The germline CDR1 and CDR2 sequences are DFQATT and SNEGSKA (reference sequence). The CDR3 is made up of 13 amino acids. The ends were cut back, 5 bases at V and 4 bases at J, with 14 bases in the middle. The CDR3 is CSARTALSTEAFF. DNA of the CDR3: TGCAGTGCTCGGACAGCCCTGAGCACTGAAGCTTTCTTT.

Concerning this clonotype itself: A much bigger clone sits one base away, suggesting this may be a read error. V gene TRBV29-1 combines with J gene TRBJ2-4; D gene uncertain. This CDR3 has 11 amino acids. The germline gives CDR1 SQVTM, CDR2 ANQGSEA. The CDR3 coding sequence is TGCAGCGTTGCAGCCAAAAACATTCTGTACTTC. Encoded protein: CSVAAKNILYF.

The genes are TRBV10-3 and TRBJ2-1, with D unclear. The germline gives CDR1 ENHRY, CDR2 SYGVKD. This CDR3 is 16 amino acids long. Trimming removed 0 bases at V and 3 bases at J, with 12 bases between. CDR3 protein: CAISESLGWYYNEQFF. Here the CDR3 DNA reads TGTGCCATCAGTGAGTCGTTAGGCTGGTACTACAATGAGCAGTTCTTC.

This clonotype has only a few counts. This chain uses TRBV5-6 with TRBJ2-4; D may be TRBD1 (5 bases). The V gene's germline CDR1 is SGHDT and CDR2 YYEEEE. This CDR3 is built from 14 residues. Trimming shortened V by 6 bases and J by 6 bases, and 16 bases separated the two germline ends. As DNA, the CDR3 is TGTGCCAGCACCCTCTCGTGGGGCGGAAACATTCAGTACTTC. Its protein is CASTLSWGGNIQYF.